The 18 T cell receptor beta chains in this list originate from one sample, sequenced in a study of human T cells and chemical hapten exposure. Time point of the sample: patch test 1, 2 weeks after DPC sensitization. The treatment here: therapeutic diphenylcyclopropenone sensitization with weekly scalp DPC. TCRdb re-called the RACE reads through MiXCR, storing one row per CDR3 protein. The repertoire includes about 120,000 distinct CDR3 sequences, roughly 13% of them detected once, and 0.7% to 0.95% sits in the top ten. The sample was whole blood, taken in connection with sensitization to the hapten diphenylcyclopropenone (DPC). These receptors were taken from a man between 18 and 29 years old with alopecia areata. Some clones in this sample may be carry-over from other donors' samples.

This clonotype has only a few counts. This chain links TRBV6-2 or TRBV6-3 with TRBJ1-5; 8 bases fit TRBD1. Germline V gives CDR1 MNHEY, CDR2 SVGEGT. With 6 bases clipped from V and 5 bases from J, the junction kept 15 bases outside the gene matches. The CDR3 consists of 17 residues. The CDR3 spells CASRKTGAAYADQPQHF. In nucleotides, the CDR3 is TGTGCCAGCAGGAAGACAGGGGCGGCCTACGCCGATCAGCCCCAGCATTTT.

The rearrangement joins TRBV28 to TRBJ2-1; D could derive from TRBD1 or TRBD2 (5 bases each). The CDR3 is 15 residues long. Germline CDR1 is MDHEN and CDR2 is SYDVKM. Between the trimmed V and J ends, which lost 2 bases and 3 bases, there was a span of 11 bases. CDR3 sequence: CASSLGDANYNEQFF. Written as DNA, the CDR3 is TGTGCCAGCAGTTTAGGGGACGCCAACTACAATGAGCAGTTCTTC.

In this sample, this clonotype turned up a few times. V is TRBV11-1 and J is TRBJ2-2; D not resolved. Germline V gene sequence: CDR1 SGHAT, CDR2 FQDESV (reference sequence). This CDR3 contains 13 residues. Trimming left V 10 bases short and J 1 base short, with 10 bases between. CDR3 DNA: TGTGCCACCGGGCCGGGGAACACCGGGGAGCTGTTTTTT. This encodes CATGPGNTGELFF.

This clonotype was seen a handful of times. The gene calls are TRBV6-4 and TRBJ1-2; the D gene is possibly TRBD1 (5 bases). This CDR3 is built from 16 residues. V was shortened by 2 bases and J by 4 bases, with 17 bases between the two germline ends. Germline CDR1 and CDR2: MRHNA and SNTAGT. The CDR3 sequence is CASSDEGTHSTYGYTF. DNA for the CDR3: TGTGCCAGCAGTGACGAGGGGACCCACTCCACCTATGGCTACACCTTC.

The chain couples TRBV6-2 or TRBV6-3 to TRBJ2-7; 8 bases align to TRBD1. The CDR3 consists of 13 residues. J gave up 6 bases and V 1 base, and 2 bases lay outside the gene matches. Germline-derived CDR1 and CDR2 are MNHEY and SVGEGT. The CDR3 region has the DNA TGTGCCAGCAGTTACTGGACAGGGATCGAGCAGTACTTC. Residues: CASSYWTGIEQYF.

V and J are TRBV6-5 and TRBJ2-4; D is ambiguous. The CDR3 totals 18 residues. The germline gives CDR1 MNHEY, CDR2 SVGAGI. V lost 4 bases, J lost 0 bases, and 19 bases lay in between. DNA for the CDR3: TGTGCCAGCAGTTCTCCATTTGACCTACCTCTAGCCAAAAACATTCAGTACTTC. It yields the protein CASSSPFDLPLAKNIQYF.

V and J are TRBV4-1 and TRBJ1-2, with a tentative D call TRBD1 (6 bases). Germline CDR1 and CDR2: MGHRA and YSYEKL. CDR3 length equals 12 residues. Trimming removed 3 bases from V and 8 bases from J, with 10 bases in between. The CDR3: CASSHYDRGYTF. In nucleotides, the CDR3 is TGCGCCAGCAGCCACTATGACAGGGGCTACACCTTC.

This clonotype was seen a few times. The chain recombines TRBV6-5 with TRBJ1-3; D call uncertain. The CDR3 length is 12 residues. Germline assignment: CDR1 MNHEY and CDR2 SVGAGI. Trimming stripped 11 bases from V and 4 bases from J, with 12 bases between. The CDR3 region is CACHSDGNTIYF. The DNA of the CDR3 is TGTGCCTGCCACAGTGACGGAAACACCATATATTTT.

Ten or more counts support this clonotype. The chain recombines TRBV20-1 with TRBJ1-1; no reliable D call. CDR1 and CDR2 (germline): DFQATT, SNEGSKA (reference sequence). V was cut by 0 bases and J by 2 bases, with 16 bases left in between. The CDR3 extends over 16 amino acids. DNA of the CDR3: TGCAGTGCTAGAGATCACTCTCGATACCTAAACACTGAAGCTTTCTTT. Encoded protein: CSARDHSRYLNTEAFF.

This clonotype has only a few counts. At one end, the junction sequence differs from germline, possibly due to a read error. V gene TRBV5-6 combines with J gene TRBJ2-4; TRBD1 might be the D (6 bases). Germline V gives CDR1 SGHDT, CDR2 YYEEEE. The CDR3 loop spans 16 amino acids. This CDR3 reads CASTPSGTLSGNIQYF. CDR3 nucleotides: TGTGCTAGCACCCCATCCGGGACACTTTCGGGAAACATTCAGTACTTC.

The chain has TRBV3-1 and TRBJ1-4; D is uncertain. V was clipped by 5 bases and J by 8 bases, with 15 bases between them. This CDR3 is 14 amino acids long. CDR1 is LGHDT, CDR2 YNNKEL, per germline (reference sequence). In nucleotides, the CDR3 is TGTGCCAGCAGCTCCGGAGCCCTGGGAGAAAAACTGTTTTTT. This gives the protein CASSSGALGEKLFF.

The CDR3 nucleotides are TGTGCCAGCTCACCAGGGGGCGCGCGGACCAACTATGGCTACACCTTC. The encoded protein is CASSPGGARTNYGYTF. This sequence joins TRBV18 and TRBJ1-2; D might be TRBD1 (6 bases). The germline V gene encodes CDR1 KGHSH and CDR2 LQKENI. This CDR3 is 16 amino acids long. Deletions cut 2 bases from V and 2 bases from J, with 15 bases between.

This clonotype has more than one count but fewer than ten. The rearrangement links TRBV7-2 to TRBJ2-3, with D uncertain. Deletions cut 6 bases from V and 0 bases from J, with 7 bases between. The CDR3 sequence is 13 residues long. Germline lookup yields CDR1 SGHTA and CDR2 FQGNSA. CDR3 in amino acids: CASSTPSTDTQYF. Written as DNA, the CDR3 is TGTGCCAGCAGTACCCCTAGCACAGATACGCAGTATTTT.

This sequence joins TRBV4-3 and TRBJ1-2; D is possibly TRBD1 (5 bases). The CDR3 is made up of 17 amino acids. V lost 0 bases, J lost 5 bases, and 19 bases lay in between. Germline V gene data show CDR1 as LGHNA and CDR2 as YSLEER. CDR3 region: CASSQDLSGLRAYGYTF. CDR3 nucleotides: TGCGCCAGCAGCCAAGATCTCTCAGGGCTAAGGGCTTATGGCTACACCTTC.

To note about this clonotype: Without the conserved terminal phenylalanine or tryptophan, this CDR3 likely stems from a read error. The chain joins TRBV2 to TRBJ2-3; 8 bases match TRBD1. The CDR3 sequence is 15 residues long. Losses at the gene ends were 7 bases for V and 4 bases for J; bases not matched to a gene: 10. Germline V gene sequence: CDR1 SNHLY, CDR2 FYNNEI. CDR3 DNA: TGTGCCAGCAAGATGACAGGGGTGTCGGCAGATACGCAGTATTCT. Translation gives CASKMTGVSADTQYS.

The chain carries TRBV28 and TRBJ2-2, with TRBD1 matching 8 bases. The CDR3 has 17 residues. Looked up from germline, CDR1 is MDHEN and CDR2 is SYDVKM. The V gene end was trimmed by 4 bases and the J gene end by 4 bases; junction bases not matched to a gene: 11. As DNA, the CDR3 is TGTGCCAGCAGTTCCCGAGCCACAGGGGGTGGCACCGGGGAGCTGTTTTTT. Encoded protein: CASSSRATGGGTGELFF.

In its sample, this clonotype was seen a few times. This sequence joins TRBV5-5 and TRBJ2-1; D is tentatively TRBD1 or TRBD2 (8 bases each). The CDR3 runs 18 residues. Germline CDR1 reads SGHKS; CDR2 reads YYEKEE (reference sequence). Between the trimmed V and J ends, which lost 5 bases and 3 bases, there was a span of 24 bases. The DNA for the CDR3 is TGTGCCAGCAGTTCGGACAGGGCCGGGACTAGTGTCTACAATGAGCAGTTCTTC. Encoded protein: CASSSDRAGTSVYNEQFF.

The chain has TRBV29-1 and TRBJ2-2; the match to TRBD1 covers 7 bases. Germline V gene lookup returns CDR1 SQVTM and CDR2 ANQGSEA. The V and J ends lost 7 bases and 1 base, in that order; junction bases with no gene match: 3. This CDR3 has 13 amino acids. The CDR3 is CSGWDRNTGELFF. The CDR3 bases are TGCAGCGGTTGGGACAGGAACACCGGGGAGCTGTTTTTT.